Sequencing of this TCR beta chain was carried out in a study of Graves' ophthalmopathy and Graves' hyperthyroidism. RNA transcripts served as template for amplifying TCR beta CDR3 sequences. Scientists carried out first-round RT-PCR using HTBI primers and then a second-round multiplex PCR. TCRdb processed the multiplex PCR reads anew with MiXCR; each CDR3 protein has one entry. Of over 150,000 distinct CDR3 sequences in the sample, 30% to 45% were seen once. The CDR3 length is 15 residues. Per the germline V gene, CDR1 is SGHKS and CDR2 is YYEKEE (reference sequence). V was trimmed by 4 bases and J by 2 bases, leaving 13 bases between them.

This receptor was taken from a woman between 40 and 55 years old with Graves' ophthalmopathy. V is TRBV5-5 and J is TRBJ2-1; D gene ambiguous. The sample was peripheral blood. DNA of the CDR3: TGTGCCAGCAGCCTCTCCGGGTCCACCTACAATGAGCAGTTCTTC. Protein sequence: CASSLSGSTYNEQFF.